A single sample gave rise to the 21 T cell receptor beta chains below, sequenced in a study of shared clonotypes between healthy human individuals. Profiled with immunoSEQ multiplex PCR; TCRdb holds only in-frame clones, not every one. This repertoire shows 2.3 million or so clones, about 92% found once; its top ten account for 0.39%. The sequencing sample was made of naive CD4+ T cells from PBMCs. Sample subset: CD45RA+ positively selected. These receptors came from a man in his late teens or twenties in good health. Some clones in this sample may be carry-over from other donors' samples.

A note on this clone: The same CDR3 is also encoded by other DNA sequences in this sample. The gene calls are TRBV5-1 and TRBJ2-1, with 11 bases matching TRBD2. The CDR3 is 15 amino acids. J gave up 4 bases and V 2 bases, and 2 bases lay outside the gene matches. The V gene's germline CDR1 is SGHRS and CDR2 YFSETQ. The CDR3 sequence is CASSLGTSGYNEQFF. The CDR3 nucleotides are TGCGCCAGCAGCTTAGGGACTAGCGGTTACAATGAGCAGTTCTTC.

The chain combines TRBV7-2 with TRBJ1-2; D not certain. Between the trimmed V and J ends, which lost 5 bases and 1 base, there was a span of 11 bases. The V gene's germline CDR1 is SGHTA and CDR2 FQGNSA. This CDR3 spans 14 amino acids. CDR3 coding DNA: TGTGCCAGCAGCCCGCCAGAAAATAACTATGGCTACACCTTC. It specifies CASSPPENNYGYTF.

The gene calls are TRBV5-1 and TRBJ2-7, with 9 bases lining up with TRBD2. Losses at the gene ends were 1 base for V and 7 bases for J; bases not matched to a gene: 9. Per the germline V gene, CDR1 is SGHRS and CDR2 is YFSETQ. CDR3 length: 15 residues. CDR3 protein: CASSLSISGRYEQYF. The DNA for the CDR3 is TGCGCCAGCAGCTTGTCGATTAGCGGGAGATATGAGCAGTACTTC.

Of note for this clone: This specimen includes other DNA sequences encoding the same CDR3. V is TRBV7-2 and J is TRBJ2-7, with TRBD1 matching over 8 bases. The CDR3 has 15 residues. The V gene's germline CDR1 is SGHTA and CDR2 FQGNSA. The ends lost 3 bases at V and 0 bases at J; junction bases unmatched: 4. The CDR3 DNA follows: TGTGCCAGCAGCTTCCGGGACAGGAGCTCCTACGAGCAGTACTTC. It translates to CASSFRDRSSYEQYF.

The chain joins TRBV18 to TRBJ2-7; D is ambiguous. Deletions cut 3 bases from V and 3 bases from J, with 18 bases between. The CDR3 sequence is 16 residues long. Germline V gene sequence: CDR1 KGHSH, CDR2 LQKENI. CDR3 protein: CASSPLQSAGLYEQYF. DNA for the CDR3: TGTGCCAGCTCACCTTTACAGTCGGCCGGGCTCTACGAGCAGTACTTC.

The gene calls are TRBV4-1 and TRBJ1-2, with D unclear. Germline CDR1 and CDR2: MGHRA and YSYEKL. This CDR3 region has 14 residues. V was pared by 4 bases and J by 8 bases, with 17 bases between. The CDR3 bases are TGCGCCAGCAGCCTCTCTCTCGCGGGGTACGGCTACACCTTC. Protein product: CASSLSLAGYGYTF.

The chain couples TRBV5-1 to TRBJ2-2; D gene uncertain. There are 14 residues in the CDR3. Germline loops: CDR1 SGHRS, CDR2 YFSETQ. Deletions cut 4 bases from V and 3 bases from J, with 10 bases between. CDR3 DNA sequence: TGCGCCAGCAGCCTCACTCCTTACACCGGGGAGCTGTTTTTT. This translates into CASSLTPYTGELFF.

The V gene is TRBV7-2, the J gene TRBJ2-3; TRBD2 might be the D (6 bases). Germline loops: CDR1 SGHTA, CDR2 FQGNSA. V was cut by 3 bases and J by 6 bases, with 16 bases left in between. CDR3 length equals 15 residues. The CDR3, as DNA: TGTGCCAGCAGCTTCTCTGGCGGGATGGGGGATACGCAGTATTTT. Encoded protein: CASSFSGGMGDTQYF. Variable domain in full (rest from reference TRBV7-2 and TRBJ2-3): GAGVSQSPSNKVTEKGKDVELRCDPISGHTALYWYRQSLGQGLEFLIYFQGNSAPDKSGLPSDRFSAERTGGSVSTLTIQRTQQEDSAVYLCASSFSGGMGDTQYFGPGTRLTVL.

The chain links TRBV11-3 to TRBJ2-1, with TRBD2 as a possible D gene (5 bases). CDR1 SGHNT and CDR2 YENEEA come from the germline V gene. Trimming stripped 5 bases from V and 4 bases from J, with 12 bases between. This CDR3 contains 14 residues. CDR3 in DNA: TGTGCCAGCAGCGCAGAGGGTCTATACAATGAGCAGTTCTTC. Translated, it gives CASSAEGLYNEQFF.

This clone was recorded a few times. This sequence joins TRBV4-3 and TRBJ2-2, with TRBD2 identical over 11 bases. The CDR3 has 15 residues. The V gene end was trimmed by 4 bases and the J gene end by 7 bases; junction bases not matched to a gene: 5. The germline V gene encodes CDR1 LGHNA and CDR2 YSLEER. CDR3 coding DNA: TGCGCCAGCAGCCGAGGACTAGCGGGCGGCGGGGAGCTGTTTTTT. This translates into CASSRGLAGGGELFF.

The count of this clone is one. The chain's CDR3 is CASSMLRGIDGYTF. DNA of the CDR3: TGTGCCAGCAGTATGTTGCGGGGGATAGACGGCTACACCTTC. The chain couples TRBV27 to TRBJ1-2; TRBD1 is a possible D gene (5 bases). The germline V gene encodes CDR1 MNHEY and CDR2 SMNVEV (reference sequence). The CDR3 sequence is 14 residues long. The ends were cut back, 5 bases at V and 8 bases at J, with 18 bases in the middle.

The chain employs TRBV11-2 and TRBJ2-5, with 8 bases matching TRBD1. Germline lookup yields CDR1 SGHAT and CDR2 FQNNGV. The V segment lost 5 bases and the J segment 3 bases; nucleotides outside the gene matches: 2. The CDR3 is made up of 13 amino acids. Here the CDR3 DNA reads TGTGCCAGCAGCAAGGACAGGGAAGAGACCCAGTACTTC. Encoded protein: CASSKDREETQYF.

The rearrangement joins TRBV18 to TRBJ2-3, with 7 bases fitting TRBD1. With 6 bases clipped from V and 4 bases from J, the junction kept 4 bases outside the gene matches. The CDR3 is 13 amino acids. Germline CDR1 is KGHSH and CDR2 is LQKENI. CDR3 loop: CASSRDSSDTQYF. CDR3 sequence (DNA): TGTGCCAGCTCTCGGGACAGTTCAGATACGCAGTATTTT.

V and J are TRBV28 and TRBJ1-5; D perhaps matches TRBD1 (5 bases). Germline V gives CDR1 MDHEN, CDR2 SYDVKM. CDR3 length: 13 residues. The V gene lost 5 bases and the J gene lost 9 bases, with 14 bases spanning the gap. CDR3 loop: CASSPPGYGPQHF. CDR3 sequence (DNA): TGTGCCAGCAGTCCCCCAGGGTATGGGCCCCAGCATTTT.

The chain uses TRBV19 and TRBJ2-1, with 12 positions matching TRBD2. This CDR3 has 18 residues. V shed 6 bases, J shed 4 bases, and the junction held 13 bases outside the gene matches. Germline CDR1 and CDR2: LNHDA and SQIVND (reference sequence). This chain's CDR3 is CASRASGRGSYGYNEQFF. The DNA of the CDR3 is TGTGCCAGTAGGGCTAGCGGGAGGGGGAGTTATGGATACAATGAGCAGTTCTTC.

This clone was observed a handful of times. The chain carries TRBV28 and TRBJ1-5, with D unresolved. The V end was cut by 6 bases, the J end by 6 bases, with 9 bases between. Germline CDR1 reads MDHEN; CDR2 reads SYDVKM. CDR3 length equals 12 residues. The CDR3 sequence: CASSTLGQPQHF. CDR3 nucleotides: TGTGCCAGCAGCACACTCGGTCAGCCCCAGCATTTT. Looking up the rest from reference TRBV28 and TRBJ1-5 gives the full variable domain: DVKVTQSSRYLVKRTGEKVFLECVQDMDHENMFWYRQDPGLGLRLIYFSYDVKMKEKGDIPEGYSVSREKKERFSLILESASTNQTSMYLCASSTLGQPQHFGDGTRLSIL.

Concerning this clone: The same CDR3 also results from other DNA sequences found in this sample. CDR3 DNA: TGCGCCAGCAGTTTCGAGTCGGAGCAGTACTTC. Its translation is CASSFESEQYF. The rearrangement joins TRBV5-1 to TRBJ2-7; D is undetermined. Trimming shortened V by 5 bases and J by 7 bases, and 10 bases separated the two germline ends. Germline V CDR1 and CDR2: SGHRS, YFSETQ. The CDR3 is 11 residues long. The full variable domain, with the rest looked up from reference TRBV5-1 and TRBJ2-7, is KAGVTQTPRYLIKTRGQQVTLSCSPISGHRSVSWYQQTPGQGLQFLFEYFSETQRNKGNFPGRFSGRQFSNSRSEMNVSTLELGDSALYLCASSFESEQYFGPGTRLTVT.

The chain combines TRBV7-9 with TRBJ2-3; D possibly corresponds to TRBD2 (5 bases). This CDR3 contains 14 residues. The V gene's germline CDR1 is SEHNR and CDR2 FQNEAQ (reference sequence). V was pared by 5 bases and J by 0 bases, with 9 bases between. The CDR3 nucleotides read TGTGCCAGCAGCGTGACTACTAGCACAGATACGCAGTATTTT. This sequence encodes CASSVTTSTDTQYF.

This CDR3 is CASSPQAALRYGYTF. As DNA, the CDR3 is TGTGCCAGCAGCCCCCAGGCAGCCCTTCGATATGGCTACACCTTC. The chain uses TRBV4-2 and TRBJ1-2, with D unresolved. CDR3 size: 15 residues. Germline V gene data show CDR1 as LGHNA and CDR2 as YNFKEQ. Trimming shortened V by 4 bases and J by 5 bases, and 17 bases separated the two germline ends.

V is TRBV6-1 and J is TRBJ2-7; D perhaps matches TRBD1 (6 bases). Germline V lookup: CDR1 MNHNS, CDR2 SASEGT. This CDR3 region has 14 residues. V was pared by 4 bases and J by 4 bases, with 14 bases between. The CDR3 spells CASSGSGVGYEQYF. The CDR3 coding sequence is TGTGCCAGCAGTGGATCAGGGGTAGGATACGAGCAGTACTTC.

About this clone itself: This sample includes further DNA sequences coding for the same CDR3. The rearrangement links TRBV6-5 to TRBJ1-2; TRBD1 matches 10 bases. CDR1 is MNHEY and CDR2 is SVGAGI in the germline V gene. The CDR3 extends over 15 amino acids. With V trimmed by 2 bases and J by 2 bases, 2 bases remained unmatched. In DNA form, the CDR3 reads TGTGCCAGCAGTTACAGGGACAGGGGAAACTATGGCTACACCTTC. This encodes CASSYRDRGNYGYTF.